This TCR beta chain emerged from a study of cytomegalovirus exposure and HLA in healthy donors. In its sample, this clone was seen a few times. This CDR3 is 15 amino acids long. V dropped 6 bases and J dropped 6; count of bases not matched to a gene: 6. CDR1 and CDR2 from the germline V gene are MDHEN and SYDVKM. The PCR used 60 Vbeta and 13 Jbeta primers. Produced via immunoSEQ multiplex PCR; TCRdb's table is partial and in-frame only. The sample holds about 270,000 clones, about 75% seen once. The sequenced material came from PBMCs. The chain carries TRBV28 and TRBJ1-5, with 12 positions matching TRBD1. The sequence was obtained from a female donor in good health and CMV-seronegative. The CDR3 sequence is CASRGQGAFSQPQHF. CDR3 bases: TGTGCCAGCAGGGGACAGGGGGCGTTCTCTCAGCCCCAGCATTTT.